This T cell receptor beta chain derives from a study of blood T cell repertoires in COVID-19. Study context: COVID-19 samples from acute and convalescent phases originated in the United States, Italy and Spain. The analysed material was cDNA or gDNA that came from T cells, B-cell-depleted T cells, or PBMCs.

The length of the CDR3 is 18 residues. The germline CDR1 and CDR2 sequences are LGHNA and YSLEER. The junction had 13 bases not matched to a gene; V was cut back by 4 bases and J by 3 bases. Enrolment of Seattle patients took place during active infection, and they were followed longitudinally. In the source study's methods: By means of reference gene primer amplification, nucleated cell counts were estimated. Some clones are missing from TCRdb's copy, which holds only in-frame ones; the method was immunoSEQ multiplex PCR. V and J calls plus clone size are reproduced from that table; the DNA served to infer D and trimming. The data show some 200,000 clones, 85% seen once.

The source is a woman between 65 and 79 years old with COVID-19, enrolled during active disease. The specimen sequenced was peripheral blood. The chain joins TRBV4-3 to TRBJ1-2, with 11 bases identical to TRBD1. The CDR3 DNA follows: TGCGCCAGCAGCCCAGACGGGACAGGGGGTCGGGGAGACTATGGCTACACCTTC. Translating it yields CASSPDGTGGRGDYGYTF.